The 3 T cell receptor beta chains reported below all come from one sample, sequenced in a study of blood T cell repertoires in COVID-19. TCRdb's copy holds only in-frame clones and misses some; the assay was immunoSEQ multiplex PCR. Here the sample spans around 300,000 clones, approximately 83% being singletons. The specimen was peripheral blood. The source of these receptors is an older woman with acute or convalescent COVID-19.

The rearrangement links TRBV3-1 (or the pseudogene TRBV3-2) to TRBJ1-1; 9 bases are a match to TRBD1. V shed 4 bases, J shed 8 bases, and the junction held 5 bases outside the gene matches. This CDR3 is 13 amino acids long. Per germline, CDR1 LGHDT and CDR2 YNNKEL (reference sequence). CDR3 amino acids: CASSPGGTGEAFF. The CDR3 DNA sequence: TGTGCCAGCAGCCCAGGAGGGACAGGGGAAGCTTTCTTT.

The chain joins TRBV10-3 to TRBJ1-6; 7 bases align to TRBD1. The germline gives CDR1 ENHRY, CDR2 SYGVKD. V was pared by 0 bases and J by 9 bases, with 5 bases of the junction left unmatched. The length of the CDR3 is 15 residues. The CDR3 loop is CAISESNRGGSPLHF. The CDR3 nucleotides read TGTGCCATCAGTGAGTCTAACAGGGGAGGTTCACCCCTCCACTTT.

This clone was observed a handful of times. This chain joins TRBV30 and TRBJ2-7; D might be TRBD1 (6 bases). CDR1 and CDR2 from the germline V gene are GTSNPN and SVGIG (reference sequence). CDR3 length equals 11 residues. V was pared by 7 bases and J by 2 bases, with 9 bases between. CDR3 nucleotides: TGTGCCTACAGGGCCGCCTACGAGCAGTACTTC. Its translation: CAYRAAYEQYF.